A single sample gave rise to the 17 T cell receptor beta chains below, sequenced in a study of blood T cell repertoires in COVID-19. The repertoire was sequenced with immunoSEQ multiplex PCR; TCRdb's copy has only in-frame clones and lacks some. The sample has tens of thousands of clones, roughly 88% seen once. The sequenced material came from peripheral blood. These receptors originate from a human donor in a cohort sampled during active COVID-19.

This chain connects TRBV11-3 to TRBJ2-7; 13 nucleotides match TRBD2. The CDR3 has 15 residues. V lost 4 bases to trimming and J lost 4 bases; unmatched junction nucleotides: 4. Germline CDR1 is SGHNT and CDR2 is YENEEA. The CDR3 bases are TGTGCCAGCAGCTCCGGACTAGCGGGAGATTACGAGCAGTACTTC. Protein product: CASSSGLAGDYEQYF.

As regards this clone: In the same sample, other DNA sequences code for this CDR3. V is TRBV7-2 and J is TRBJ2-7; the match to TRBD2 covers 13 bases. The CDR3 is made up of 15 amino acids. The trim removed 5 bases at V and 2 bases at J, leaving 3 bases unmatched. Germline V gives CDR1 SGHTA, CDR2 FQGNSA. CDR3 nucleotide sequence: TGTGCCAGCAGCCCGACTAGCGGGGGGACCTACGAGCAGTACTTC. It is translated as CASSPTSGGTYEQYF.

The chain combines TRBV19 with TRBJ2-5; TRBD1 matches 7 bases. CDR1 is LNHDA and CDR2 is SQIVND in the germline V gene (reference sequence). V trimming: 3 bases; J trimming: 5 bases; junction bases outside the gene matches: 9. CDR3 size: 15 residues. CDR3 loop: CASSISLTGKETQYF. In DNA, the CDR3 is TGTGCCAGTAGTATCAGCTTGACAGGGAAGGAGACCCAGTACTTC.

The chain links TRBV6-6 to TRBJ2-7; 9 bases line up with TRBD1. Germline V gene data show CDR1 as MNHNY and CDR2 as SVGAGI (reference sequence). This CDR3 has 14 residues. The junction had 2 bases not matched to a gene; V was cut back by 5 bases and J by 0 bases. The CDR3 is CASSTGQGSYEQYF. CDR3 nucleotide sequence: TGTGCCAGCAGTACGGGACAGGGCTCCTACGAGCAGTACTTC.

The CDR3 region has the DNA TGTGCCAGCAGTGAACGGGTGTTGGGACAGGGGAATGAAAAACTGTTTTTT. Amino acids: CASSERVLGQGNEKLFF. V usage is TRBV6-1 and J usage is TRBJ1-4, with TRBD1 matching 10 bases. In germline, CDR1 is MNHNS, CDR2 SASEGT. Losses at the gene ends were 2 bases for V and 5 bases for J; bases not matched to a gene: 8. The CDR3 spans 17 residues.

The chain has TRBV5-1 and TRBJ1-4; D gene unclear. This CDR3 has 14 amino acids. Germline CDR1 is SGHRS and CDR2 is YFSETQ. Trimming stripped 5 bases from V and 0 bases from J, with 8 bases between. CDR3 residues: CASSNTATNEKLFF. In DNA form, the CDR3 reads TGCGCCAGCAGTAATACTGCAACTAATGAAAAACTGTTTTTT.

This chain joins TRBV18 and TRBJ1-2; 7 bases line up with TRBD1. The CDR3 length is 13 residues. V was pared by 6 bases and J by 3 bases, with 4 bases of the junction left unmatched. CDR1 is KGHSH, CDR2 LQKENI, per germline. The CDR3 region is CASSRTGDYGYTF. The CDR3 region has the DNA TGTGCCAGCTCCCGAACAGGGGACTATGGCTACACCTTC.

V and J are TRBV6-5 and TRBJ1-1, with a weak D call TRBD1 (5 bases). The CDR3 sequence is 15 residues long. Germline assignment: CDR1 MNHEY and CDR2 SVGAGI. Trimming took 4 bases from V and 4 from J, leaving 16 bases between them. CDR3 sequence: CASSLGGTRLTEAFF. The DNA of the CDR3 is TGTGCCAGCAGTTTAGGAGGGACCCGGCTCACTGAAGCTTTCTTT.

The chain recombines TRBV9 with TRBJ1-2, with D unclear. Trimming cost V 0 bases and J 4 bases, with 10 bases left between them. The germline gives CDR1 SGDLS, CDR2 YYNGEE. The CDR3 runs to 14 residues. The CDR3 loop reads CASSVDVRAYGYTF. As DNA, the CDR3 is TGTGCCAGCAGCGTAGACGTGAGGGCCTATGGCTACACCTTC.

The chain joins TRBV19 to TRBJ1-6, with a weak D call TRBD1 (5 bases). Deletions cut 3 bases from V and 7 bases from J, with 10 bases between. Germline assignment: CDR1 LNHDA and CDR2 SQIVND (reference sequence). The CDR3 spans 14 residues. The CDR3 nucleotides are TGTGCCAGTAGTATCGCAGGGATCAATTCACCCCTCCACTTT. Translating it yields CASSIAGINSPLHF. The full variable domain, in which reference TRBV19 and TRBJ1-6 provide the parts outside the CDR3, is DGGITQSPKYLFRKEGQNVTLSCEQNLNHDAMYWYRQDPGQGLRLIYYSQIVNDFQKGDIAEGYSVSREKKESFPLTVTSAQKNPTAFYLCASSIAGINSPLHFGNGTRLTVT.

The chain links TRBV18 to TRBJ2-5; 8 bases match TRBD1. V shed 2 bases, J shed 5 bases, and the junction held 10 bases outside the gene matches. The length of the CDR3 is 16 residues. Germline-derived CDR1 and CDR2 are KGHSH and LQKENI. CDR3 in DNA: TGTGCCAGCTCACCAAACAACAGGGGGATGGGTGAGACCCAGTACTTC. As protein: CASSPNNRGMGETQYF.

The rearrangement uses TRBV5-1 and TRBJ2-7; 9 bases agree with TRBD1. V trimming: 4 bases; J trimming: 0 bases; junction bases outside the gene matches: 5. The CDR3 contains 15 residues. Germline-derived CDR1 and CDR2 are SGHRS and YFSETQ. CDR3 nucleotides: TGCGCCAGCAGCCGACAGGGGGGAGGCTCCTACGAGCAGTACTTC. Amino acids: CASSRQGGGSYEQYF. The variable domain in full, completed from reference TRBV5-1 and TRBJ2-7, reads KAGVTQTPRYLIKTRGQQVTLSCSPISGHRSVSWYQQTPGQGLQFLFEYFSETQRNKGNFPGRFSGRQFSNSRSEMNVSTLELGDSALYLCASSRQGGGSYEQYFGPGTRLTVT.

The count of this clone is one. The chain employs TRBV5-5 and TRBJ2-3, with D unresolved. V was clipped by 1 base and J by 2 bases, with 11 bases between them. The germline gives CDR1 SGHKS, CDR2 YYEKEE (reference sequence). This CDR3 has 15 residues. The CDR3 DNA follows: TGTGCCAGCAGCTTGCGGTCGCAGGACACAGATACGCAGTATTTT. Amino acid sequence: CASSLRSQDTDTQYF.

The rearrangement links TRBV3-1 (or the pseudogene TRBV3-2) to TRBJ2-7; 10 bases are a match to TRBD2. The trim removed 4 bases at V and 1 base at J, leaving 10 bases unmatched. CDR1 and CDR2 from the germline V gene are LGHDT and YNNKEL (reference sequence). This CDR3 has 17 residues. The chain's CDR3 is CASSPKAELAGSYEQYF. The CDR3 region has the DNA TGTGCCAGCAGCCCAAAAGCGGAACTAGCGGGATCCTACGAGCAGTACTTC.

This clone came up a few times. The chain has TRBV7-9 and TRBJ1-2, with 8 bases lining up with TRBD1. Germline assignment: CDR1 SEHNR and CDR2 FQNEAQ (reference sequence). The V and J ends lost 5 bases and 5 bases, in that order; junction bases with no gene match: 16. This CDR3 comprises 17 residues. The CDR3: CASSRQGAPVGRYGYTF. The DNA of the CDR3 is TGTGCCAGCAGCCGCCAGGGGGCGCCTGTCGGGAGGTATGGCTACACCTTC.

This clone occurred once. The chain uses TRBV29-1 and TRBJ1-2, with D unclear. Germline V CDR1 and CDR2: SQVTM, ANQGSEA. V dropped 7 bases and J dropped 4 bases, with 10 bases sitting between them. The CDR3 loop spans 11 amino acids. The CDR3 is CSAEAGYGYTF. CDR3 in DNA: TGCAGCGCTGAGGCGGGCTATGGCTACACCTTC.

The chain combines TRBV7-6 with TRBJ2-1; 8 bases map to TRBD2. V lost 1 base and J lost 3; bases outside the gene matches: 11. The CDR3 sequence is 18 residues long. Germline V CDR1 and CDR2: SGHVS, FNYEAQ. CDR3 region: CASSLDPAGASSYNEQFF. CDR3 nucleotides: TGTGCCAGCAGCTTAGATCCAGCGGGGGCCTCGAGCTACAATGAGCAGTTCTTC.